The present entry profiles one T cell receptor (beta chain) with its context. The CDR3 spans 15 residues. The germline CDR1 and CDR2 sequences are SGHRS and YFSETQ. Trimming removed 4 bases at V and 5 bases at J, with 16 bases between. These data are taken from a study of siplizumab effects on memory and regulatory T cells. Using immunoSEQ multiplex PCR, the repertoire was profiled, and TCRdb retains in-frame clones only, with some absent. The table has about 100,000 clones, about 90% seen once. The sequencing input was non-Treg CD4+ T cells sorted from blood. The receptor was derived from a human donor in good health. V usage is TRBV5-1 and J usage is TRBJ2-1; D uncertain. The DNA of the CDR3 is TGCGCCAGCAGCAAGGGTCCTATCCCCGACAATGAGCAGTTCTTC. Protein: CASSKGPIPDNEQFF.